This T cell receptor beta chain is from a study of T-cell memory formation after mild COVID-19. Study-level background: The study found TCR clusters largely donor specific. General study points: Balance between CD4 and CD8 was seen in clones contracting day 15 to 85, and a CD4+ lean was seen in later expanders.

Using constant-segment primers, 5'RACE produced TCR alpha and TCR beta cDNA libraries carrying sample barcodes and UMIs. TCRdb re-analysed the 5' RACE reads in MiXCR, keeping a single row per CDR3 protein. The profile shows roughly 510,000 distinct CDR3 sequences, 15% to 20% of them singletons. This clonotype has a handful of counts. Antigen specificity is unknown. Sequences were obtained from PBMCs or a T cell subset sorted from them (not recorded which). This clonotype was sampled from an adult woman who had mild COVID-19 (a few samples of this study predate the infection). Cell type and time point are not known.

The CDR3 loop is CASSSHPGLAGEGEQFF. The CDR3 nucleotides read TGTGCCAGCAGTTCCCACCCCGGACTAGCGGGAGAAGGGGAGCAGTTCTTC. This chain joins TRBV6-2 or TRBV6-3 and TRBJ2-1, with 13 positions matching TRBD2. Trimming cost V 4 bases and J 10 bases; bases outside gene matches: 13. Germline V gene sequence: CDR1 MNHEY, CDR2 SVGEGT. This CDR3 region has 17 residues.